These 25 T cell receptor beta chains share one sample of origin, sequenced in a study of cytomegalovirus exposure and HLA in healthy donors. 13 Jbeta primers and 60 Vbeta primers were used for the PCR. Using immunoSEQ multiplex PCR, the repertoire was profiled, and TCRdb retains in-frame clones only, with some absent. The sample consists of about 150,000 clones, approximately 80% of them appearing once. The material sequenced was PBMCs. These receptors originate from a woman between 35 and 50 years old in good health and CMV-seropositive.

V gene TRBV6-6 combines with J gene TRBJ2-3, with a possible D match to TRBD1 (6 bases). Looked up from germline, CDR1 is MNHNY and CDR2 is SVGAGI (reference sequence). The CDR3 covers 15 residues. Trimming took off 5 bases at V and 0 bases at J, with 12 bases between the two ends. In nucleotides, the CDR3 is TGTGCCAGCAGTACCCCGGACAGAAGCACAGATACGCAGTATTTT. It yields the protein CASSTPDRSTDTQYF.

This CDR3 is CASSLAQGNYGYTF. CDR3 nucleotides: TGTGCCAGCAGCTTAGCGCAGGGTAACTATGGCTACACCTTC. The genes are TRBV7-8 and TRBJ1-2, with a weak D call TRBD1 (5 bases). The germline V gene has CDR1 SGHVS and CDR2 FQNEAQ. This CDR3 spans 14 amino acids. Trimming cost V 0 bases and J 1 base, with 6 bases left between them.

CDR3 sequence reads: CASSEGARNEKLFF. The CDR3 DNA reads as TGTGCCAGCAGTGAGGGGGCAAGAAATGAAAAACTGTTTTTT. This sequence joins TRBV6-5 and TRBJ1-4; 7 bases are a match to TRBD1. This CDR3 contains 14 residues. The V segment lost 5 bases and the J segment 5 bases; nucleotides outside the gene matches: 5. CDR1 and CDR2 from the germline V gene are MNHEY and SVGAGI.

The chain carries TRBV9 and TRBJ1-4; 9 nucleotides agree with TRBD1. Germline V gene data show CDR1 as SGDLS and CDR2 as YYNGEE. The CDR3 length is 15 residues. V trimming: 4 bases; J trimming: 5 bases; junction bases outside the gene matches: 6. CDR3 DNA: TGTGCCAGCAGCTTCACCGGGACAGGGAATGAAAAACTGTTTTTT. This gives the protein CASSFTGTGNEKLFF.

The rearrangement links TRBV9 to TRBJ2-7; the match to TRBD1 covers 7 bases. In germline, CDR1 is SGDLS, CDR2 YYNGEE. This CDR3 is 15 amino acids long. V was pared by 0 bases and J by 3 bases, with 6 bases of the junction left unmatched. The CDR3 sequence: CASSVASGQSYEQYF. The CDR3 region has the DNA TGTGCCAGCAGCGTAGCGTCGGGACAGAGCTACGAGCAGTACTTC.

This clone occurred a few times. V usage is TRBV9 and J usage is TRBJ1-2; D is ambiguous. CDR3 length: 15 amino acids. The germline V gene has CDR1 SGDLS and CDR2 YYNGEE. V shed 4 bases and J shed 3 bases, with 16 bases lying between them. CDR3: CASSLLRSYDYGYTF. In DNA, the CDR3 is TGTGCCAGCAGCCTTCTCAGGTCCTACGACTATGGCTACACCTTC.

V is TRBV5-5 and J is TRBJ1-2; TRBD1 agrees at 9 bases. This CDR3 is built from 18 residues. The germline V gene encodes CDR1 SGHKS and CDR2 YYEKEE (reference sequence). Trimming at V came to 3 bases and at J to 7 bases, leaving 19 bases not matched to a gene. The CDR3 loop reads CASSSTHPGDRERGGYTF. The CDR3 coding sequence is TGTGCCAGCAGCTCTACTCACCCGGGGGACAGGGAGAGAGGTGGCTACACCTTC.

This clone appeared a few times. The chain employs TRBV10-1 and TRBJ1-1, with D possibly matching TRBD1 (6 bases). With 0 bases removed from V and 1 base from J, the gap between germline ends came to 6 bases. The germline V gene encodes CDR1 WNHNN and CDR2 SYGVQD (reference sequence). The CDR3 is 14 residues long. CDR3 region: CASSESTGNTEAFF. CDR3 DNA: TGCGCCAGCAGTGAGTCGACAGGGAACACTGAAGCTTTCTTT.

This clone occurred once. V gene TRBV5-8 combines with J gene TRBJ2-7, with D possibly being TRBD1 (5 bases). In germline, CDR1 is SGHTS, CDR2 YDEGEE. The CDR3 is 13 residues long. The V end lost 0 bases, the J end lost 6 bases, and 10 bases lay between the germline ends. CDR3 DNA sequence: TGTGCCAGCAGCTTGGGGAGAAGGGGCGAGCAGTACTTC. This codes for CASSLGRRGEQYF.

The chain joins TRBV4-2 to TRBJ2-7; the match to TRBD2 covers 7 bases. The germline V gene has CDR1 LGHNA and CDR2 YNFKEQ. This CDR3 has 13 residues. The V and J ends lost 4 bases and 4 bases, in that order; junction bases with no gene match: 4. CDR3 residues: CASSRNSGYEQYF. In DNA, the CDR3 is TGTGCCAGCAGCCGCAATAGCGGGTACGAGCAGTACTTC.

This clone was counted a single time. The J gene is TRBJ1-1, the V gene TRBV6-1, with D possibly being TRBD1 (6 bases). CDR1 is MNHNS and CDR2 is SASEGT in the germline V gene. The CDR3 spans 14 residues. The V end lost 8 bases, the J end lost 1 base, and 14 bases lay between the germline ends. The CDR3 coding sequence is TGTGCCAGCCGGGCCAGGGGCCAGAACACTGAAGCTTTCTTT. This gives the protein CASRARGQNTEAFF.

This chain's CDR3 is CASSSQGTRHEQFF. Here the CDR3 DNA reads TGTGCCAGCAGCTCACAGGGTACCCGGCATGAGCAGTTCTTC. The rearrangement links TRBV11-2 to TRBJ2-1, with TRBD1 as a possible D gene (6 bases). V was shortened by 4 bases and J by 8 bases, with 15 bases between the two germline ends. This CDR3 has 14 residues. Germline CDR1 SGHAT, CDR2 FQNNGV.

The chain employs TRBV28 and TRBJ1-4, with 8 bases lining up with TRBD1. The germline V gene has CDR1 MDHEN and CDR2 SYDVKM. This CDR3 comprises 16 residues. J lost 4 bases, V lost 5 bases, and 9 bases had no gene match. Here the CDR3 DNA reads TGTGCCAGCAGTCCAGGAGGGACAGGACTTAATGAAAAACTGTTTTTT. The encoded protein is CASSPGGTGLNEKLFF.

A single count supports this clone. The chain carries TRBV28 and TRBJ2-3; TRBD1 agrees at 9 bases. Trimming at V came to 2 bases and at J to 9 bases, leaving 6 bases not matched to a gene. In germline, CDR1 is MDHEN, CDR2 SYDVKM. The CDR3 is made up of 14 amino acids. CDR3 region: CASSLNRGRGTQYF. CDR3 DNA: TGTGCCAGCAGTTTAAACAGGGGGCGAGGGACGCAGTATTTT.

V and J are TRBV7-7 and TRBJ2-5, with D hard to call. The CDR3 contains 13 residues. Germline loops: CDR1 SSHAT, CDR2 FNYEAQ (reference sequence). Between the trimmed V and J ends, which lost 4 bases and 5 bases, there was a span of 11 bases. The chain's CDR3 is CASSSQAQETQYF. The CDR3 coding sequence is TGTGCCAGCAGCTCCCAAGCGCAGGAGACCCAGTACTTC. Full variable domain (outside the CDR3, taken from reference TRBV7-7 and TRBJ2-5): GAGVSQSPRYKVTKRGQDVTLRCDPISSHATLYWYQQALGQGPEFLTYFNYEAQPDKSGLPSDRFSAERPEGSISTLTIQRTEQRDSAMYRCASSSQAQETQYFGPGTRLLVL.

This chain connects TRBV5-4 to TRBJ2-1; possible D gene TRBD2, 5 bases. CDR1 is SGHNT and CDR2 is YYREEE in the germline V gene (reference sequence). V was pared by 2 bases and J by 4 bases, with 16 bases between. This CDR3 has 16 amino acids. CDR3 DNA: TGTGCCAGCAGCTTCCCCACGAGCGGCCTATACAATGAGCAGTTCTTC. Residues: CASSFPTSGLYNEQFF. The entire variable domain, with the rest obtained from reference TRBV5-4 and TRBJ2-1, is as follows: ETGVTQSPTHLIKTRGQQVTLRCSSQSGHNTVSWYQQALGQGPQFIFQYYREEENGRGNFPPRFSGLQFPNYSSELNVNALELDDSALYLCASSFPTSGLYNEQFFGPGTRLTVL.

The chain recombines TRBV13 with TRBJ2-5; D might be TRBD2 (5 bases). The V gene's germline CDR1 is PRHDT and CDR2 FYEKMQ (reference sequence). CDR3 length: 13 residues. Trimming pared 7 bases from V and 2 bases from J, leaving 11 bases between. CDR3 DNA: TGTGCCAGCACCGCCGGGGTACAAGAGACCCAGTACTTC. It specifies CASTAGVQETQYF. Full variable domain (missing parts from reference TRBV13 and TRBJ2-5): AAGVIQSPRHLIKEKRETATLKCYPIPRHDTVYWYQQGPGQDPQFLISFYEKMQSDKGSIPDRFSAQQFSDYHSELNMSSLELGDSALYFCASTAGVQETQYFGPGTRLLVL.

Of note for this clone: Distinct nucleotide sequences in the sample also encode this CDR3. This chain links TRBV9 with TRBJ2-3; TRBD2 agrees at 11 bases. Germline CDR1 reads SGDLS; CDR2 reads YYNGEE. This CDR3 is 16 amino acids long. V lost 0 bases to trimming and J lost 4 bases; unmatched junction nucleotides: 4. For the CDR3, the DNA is TGTGCCAGCAGCGTAGTCGTAGCGGGGGGGCCAGATACGCAGTATTTT. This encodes CASSVVVAGGPDTQYF.

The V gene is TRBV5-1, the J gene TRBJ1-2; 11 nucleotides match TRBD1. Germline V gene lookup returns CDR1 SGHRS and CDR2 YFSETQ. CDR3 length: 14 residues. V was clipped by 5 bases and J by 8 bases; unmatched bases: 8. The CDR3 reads CASRTGTGGKGYTF. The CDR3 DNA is TGCGCCAGCAGGACCGGGACAGGGGGGAAAGGCTACACCTTC. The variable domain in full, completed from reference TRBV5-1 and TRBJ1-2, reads KAGVTQTPRYLIKTRGQQVTLSCSPISGHRSVSWYQQTPGQGLQFLFEYFSETQRNKGNFPGRFSGRQFSNSRSEMNVSTLELGDSALYLCASRTGTGGKGYTFGSGTRLTVV.

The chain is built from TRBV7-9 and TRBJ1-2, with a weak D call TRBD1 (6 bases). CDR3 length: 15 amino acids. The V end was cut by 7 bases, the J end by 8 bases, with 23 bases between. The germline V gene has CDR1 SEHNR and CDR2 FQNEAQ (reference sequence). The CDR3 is CASTWGGQNQRGYTF. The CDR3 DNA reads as TGTGCCAGCACCTGGGGGGGACAAAACCAGCGGGGCTACACCTTC. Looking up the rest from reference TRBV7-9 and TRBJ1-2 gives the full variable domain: DTGVSQNPRHKITKRGQNVTFRCDPISEHNRLYWYRQTLGQGPEFLTYFQNEAQLEKSRLLSDRFSAERPKGSFSTLEIQRTEQGDSAMYLCASTWGGQNQRGYTFGSGTRLTVV.

The CDR3 nucleotides are TGTGCCAGCAGCTTGGGGCAGGGGGTTAAGGACGAGCAGTACTTC. Translating it yields CASSLGQGVKDEQYF. V is TRBV11-2 and J is TRBJ2-7; TRBD1 matches at 7 bases. V shed 3 bases, J shed 5 bases, and the junction held 10 bases outside the gene matches. The CDR3 spans 15 residues. The germline V gene has CDR1 SGHAT and CDR2 FQNNGV.

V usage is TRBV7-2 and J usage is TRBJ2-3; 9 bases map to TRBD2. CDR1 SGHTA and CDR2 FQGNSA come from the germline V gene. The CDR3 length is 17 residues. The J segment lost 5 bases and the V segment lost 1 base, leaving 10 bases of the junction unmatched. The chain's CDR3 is CASSLDHAGGRRDTQYF. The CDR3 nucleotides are TGTGCCAGCAGCTTAGACCACGCGGGGGGGCGGAGAGATACGCAGTATTTT.

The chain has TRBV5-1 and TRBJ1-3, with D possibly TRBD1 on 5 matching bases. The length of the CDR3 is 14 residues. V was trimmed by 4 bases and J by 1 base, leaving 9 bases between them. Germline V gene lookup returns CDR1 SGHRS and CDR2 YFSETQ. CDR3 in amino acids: CASSGTGSGNTIYF. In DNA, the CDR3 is TGCGCCAGCAGCGGAACAGGATCTGGAAACACCATATATTTT.

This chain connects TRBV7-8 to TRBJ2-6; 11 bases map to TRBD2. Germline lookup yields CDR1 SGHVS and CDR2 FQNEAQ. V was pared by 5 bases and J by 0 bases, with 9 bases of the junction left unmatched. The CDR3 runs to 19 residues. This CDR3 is CASSVPRLAGTSGANVLTF. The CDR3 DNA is TGTGCCAGCAGCGTGCCGCGACTAGCGGGGACCTCTGGGGCCAACGTCCTGACTTTC.

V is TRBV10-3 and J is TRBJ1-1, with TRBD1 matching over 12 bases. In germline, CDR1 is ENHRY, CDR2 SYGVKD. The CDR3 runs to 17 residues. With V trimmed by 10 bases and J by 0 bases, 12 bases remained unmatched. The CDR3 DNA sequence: TGTGCCAACTCCCCCGGGACAGGGGGCTTTCTGAACACTGAAGCTTTCTTT. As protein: CANSPGTGGFLNTEAFF.